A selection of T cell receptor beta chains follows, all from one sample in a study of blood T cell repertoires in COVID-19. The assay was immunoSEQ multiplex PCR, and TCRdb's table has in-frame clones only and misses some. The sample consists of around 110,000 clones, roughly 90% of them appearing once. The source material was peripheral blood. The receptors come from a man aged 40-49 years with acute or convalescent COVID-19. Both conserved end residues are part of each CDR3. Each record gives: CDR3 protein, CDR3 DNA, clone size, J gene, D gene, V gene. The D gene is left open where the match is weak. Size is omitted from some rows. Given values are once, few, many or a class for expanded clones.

CDR3aa: CASSGGRIDEQFF
CDR3nt: TGTGCCAGTTCTGGCGGGAGAATCGATGAGCAGTTCTTC
abundance: NA
j_gene: TRBJ2-1
d_gene: TRBD2
v_gene: TRBV10-3

CDR3aa: CASSIDFLVGGYTGELFF
CDR3nt: TGTGCCAGTAGTATAGATTTTCTAGTAGGAGGGTACACCGGGGAGCTGTTTTTT
abundance: NA
j_gene: TRBJ2-2
d_gene: NA
v_gene: TRBV19

CDR3aa: CASKLGAGTLNEQFF
CDR3nt: TGTGCCAGCAAACTGGGGGCCGGCACTTTGAATGAGCAGTTCTTC
abundance: once
j_gene: TRBJ2-1
d_gene: NA
v_gene: TRBV6-5

CDR3aa: CASSRTSGRAGGETQYF
CDR3nt: TGTGCCAGCAGCAGGACTAGCGGGAGGGCCGGCGGGGAGACCCAGTACTTC
abundance: NA
j_gene: TRBJ2-5
d_gene: TRBD2
v_gene: TRBV7-9

CDR3aa: CASSFPGHGIQYF
CDR3nt: TGTGCCAGCAGCTTTCCAGGGCACGGCATTCAGTACTTC
abundance: NA
j_gene: TRBJ2-4
d_gene: NA
v_gene: TRBV7-3

CDR3aa: CASSPTTGLYSGNTIYF
CDR3nt: TGCGCCAGCAGCCCAACGACAGGGCTTTACTCTGGAAACACCATATATTTT
abundance: NA
j_gene: TRBJ1-3
d_gene: TRBD1
v_gene: TRBV5-1

CDR3aa: CASSFWTGEEKLFF
CDR3nt: TGTGCCAGCAGCTTCTGGACAGGGGAAGAAAAACTGTTTTTT
abundance: NA
j_gene: TRBJ1-4
d_gene: TRBD1
v_gene: TRBV5-6

CDR3aa: CASSLQGTGNTIYF
CDR3nt: TGTGCCAGCAGCTTACAGGGAACTGGAAACACCATATATTTT
abundance: few
j_gene: TRBJ1-3
d_gene: NA
v_gene: TRBV2

CDR3aa: CASSTTGGADTQYF
CDR3nt: TGTGCCAGCAGCACCACTGGGGGGGCAGATACGCAGTATTTT
abundance: NA
j_gene: TRBJ2-3
d_gene: TRBD2
v_gene: TRBV5-6

CDR3aa: CASTAGTGVYNEQFF
CDR3nt: TGTGCCAGTACCGCCGGGACAGGGGTATACAATGAGCAGTTCTTC
abundance: NA
j_gene: TRBJ2-1
d_gene: TRBD1
v_gene: TRBV19

CDR3aa: CASSQDEGNTEAFF
CDR3nt: TGCGCCAGCAGCCAAGATGAGGGGAACACTGAAGCTTTCTTT
abundance: NA
j_gene: TRBJ1-1
d_gene: NA
v_gene: TRBV4-3

CDR3aa: CATSVGGSGEQYF
CDR3nt: TGTGCCACCAGTGTCGGCGGCAGCGGGGAGCAGTACTTC
abundance: NA
j_gene: TRBJ2-7
d_gene: NA
v_gene: TRBV24-1

CDR3aa: CASGDSNTGELFF
CDR3nt: TGTGCCAGCGGGGACAGTAACACCGGGGAGCTGTTTTTT
abundance: NA
j_gene: TRBJ2-2
d_gene: TRBD1
v_gene: TRBV2

CDR3aa: CACDNRGRANYGYTF
CDR3nt: TGTGCCTGCGATAATAGGGGGAGAGCTAACTATGGCTACACCTTC
abundance: NA
j_gene: TRBJ1-2
d_gene: NA
v_gene: TRBV30

CDR3aa: CASSRSSGNTIYF
CDR3nt: TGCGCCAGCAGCCGTAGCTCTGGAAACACCATATATTTT
abundance: NA
j_gene: TRBJ1-3
d_gene: NA
v_gene: TRBV5-1

CDR3aa: CAISRQGALKAFF
CDR3nt: TGTGCCATCAGTAGACAGGGGGCGCTTAAAGCTTTCTTT
abundance: NA
j_gene: TRBJ1-1
d_gene: TRBD1
v_gene: TRBV10-3

CDR3aa: CAISEHTLTGAGTDTQYF
CDR3nt: TGTGCCATCAGTGAACACACGCTGACAGGGGCAGGCACAGATACGCAGTATTTT
abundance: NA
j_gene: TRBJ2-3
d_gene: TRBD1
v_gene: TRBV10-3

CDR3aa: CASSRRTGASYTF
CDR3nt: TGTGCCAGCAGCCGGAGGACAGGAGCGAGCTACACCTTC
abundance: NA
j_gene: TRBJ1-2
d_gene: TRBD1
v_gene: TRBV2

CDR3aa: CASSLVDRGYGYTF
CDR3nt: TGTGCCAGCAGCTTAGTGGACAGGGGCTATGGCTACACCTTC
abundance: NA
j_gene: TRBJ1-2
d_gene: TRBD1
v_gene: TRBV7-9

CDR3aa: CASSYYDSRNSPLHF
CDR3nt: TGTGCCAGCAGTTACTACGACAGTAGAAATTCACCCCTCCACTTT
abundance: few
j_gene: TRBJ1-6
d_gene: NA
v_gene: TRBV6-5

CDR3aa: CASSQEWQGGYGYTF
CDR3nt: TGTGCCAGCAGCCAAGAATGGCAGGGAGGCTATGGCTACACCTTC
abundance: NA
j_gene: TRBJ1-2
d_gene: NA
v_gene: TRBV3-1/TRBV3-2

CDR3aa: CASSLELVYEQYF
CDR3nt: TGTGCCAGCAGTTTGGAGTTAGTCTACGAGCAGTACTTC
abundance: NA
j_gene: TRBJ2-7
d_gene: NA
v_gene: TRBV12-3/TRBV12-4

CDR3aa: CASTPRREGYNEQFF
CDR3nt: TGTGCCAGCACTCCGCGGCGGGAGGGCTACAATGAGCAGTTCTTC
abundance: NA
j_gene: TRBJ2-1
d_gene: TRBD2
v_gene: TRBV27

CDR3aa: CASSQVTSGTHTGELFF
CDR3nt: TGTGCCAGCAGCCAAGTAACTAGCGGAACACACACCGGGGAGCTGTTTTTT
abundance: NA
j_gene: TRBJ2-2
d_gene: TRBD2
v_gene: TRBV3-1/TRBV3-2

CDR3aa: CASSIGSPGQLSSYNSPLHF
CDR3nt: TGTGCCAGTAGTATAGGATCGCCGGGACAGTTGAGCTCCTATAATTCACCCCTCCACTTT
abundance: NA
j_gene: TRBJ1-6
d_gene: TRBD1
v_gene: TRBV19

CDR3aa: CASSYSRDSNIQYF
CDR3nt: TGTGCCAGCAGTTACTCGAGGGACTCAAACATTCAGTACTTC
abundance: NA
j_gene: TRBJ2-4
d_gene: NA
v_gene: TRBV6-5

CDR3aa: CASSVRSPAGSSPLHF
CDR3nt: TGTGCCAGCAGCGTTCGTAGTCCCGCCGGGTCTTCACCCCTCCACTTT
abundance: few
j_gene: TRBJ1-6
d_gene: NA
v_gene: TRBV3-1/TRBV3-2

CDR3aa: CASSFGGNEQFF
CDR3nt: TGTGCCAGCAGCTTCGGGGGGAATGAGCAGTTCTTC
abundance: NA
j_gene: TRBJ2-1
d_gene: TRBD2
v_gene: TRBV11-3

CDR3aa: CSATQGARETQYF
CDR3nt: TGCAGCGCCACACAGGGGGCGAGGGAGACCCAGTACTTC
abundance: NA
j_gene: TRBJ2-5
d_gene: TRBD1
v_gene: TRBV29-1

CDR3aa: CASSPGGRYGYTF
CDR3nt: TGTGCCAGCAGTCCAGGGGGGCGGTATGGCTACACCTTC
abundance: NA
j_gene: TRBJ1-2
d_gene: TRBD1
v_gene: TRBV7-6

CDR3aa: CASSNGSGELFF
CDR3nt: TGTGCCAGCAGCAATGGCAGCGGGGAGCTGTTTTTT
abundance: NA
j_gene: TRBJ2-2
d_gene: NA
v_gene: TRBV21-1

CDR3aa: CASSLGVLAEVGEAFF
CDR3nt: TGTGCCAGCAGCTTAGGGGTCCTGGCGGAGGTCGGTGAAGCTTTCTTT
abundance: NA
j_gene: TRBJ1-1
d_gene: NA
v_gene: TRBV7-8

CDR3aa: CASSVSGGIGSHYEQYF
CDR3nt: TGTGCCAGCAGCGTATCGGGGGGGATAGGCTCCCACTACGAGCAGTACTTC
abundance: NA
j_gene: TRBJ2-7
d_gene: TRBD2
v_gene: TRBV9

CDR3aa: CASSQSDRMNTEAFF
CDR3nt: TGCGCCAGCAGCCAATCGGACAGAATGAACACTGAAGCTTTCTTT
abundance: once
j_gene: TRBJ1-1
d_gene: NA
v_gene: TRBV4-3

CDR3aa: CASSVGTGGITGELFF
CDR3nt: TGTGCCAGCAGCGTGGGGACAGGGGGCATCACCGGGGAGCTGTTTTTT
abundance: NA
j_gene: TRBJ2-2
d_gene: TRBD1
v_gene: TRBV9

CDR3aa: CASSRGGGGREQYF
CDR3nt: TGTGCCAGCAGCCGGGGAGGCGGCGGGAGGGAGCAGTACTTC
abundance: NA
j_gene: TRBJ2-7
d_gene: TRBD2
v_gene: TRBV7-9

CDR3aa: CASSEVPGQGRAFF
CDR3nt: TGTGCCAGCAGTGAAGTGCCGGGACAGGGGAGAGCTTTCTTT
abundance: NA
j_gene: TRBJ1-1
d_gene: TRBD1
v_gene: TRBV6-1

CDR3aa: CASSVLSGTYNEQFF
CDR3nt: TGTGCCAGCAGCGTCCTTAGCGGTACCTACAATGAGCAGTTCTTC
abundance: NA
j_gene: TRBJ2-1
d_gene: NA
v_gene: TRBV7-6

CDR3aa: CASSSMTGESTEAFF
CDR3nt: TGTGCCAGCAGTTCCATGACGGGTGAAAGCACTGAAGCTTTCTTT
abundance: once
j_gene: TRBJ1-1
d_gene: NA
v_gene: TRBV27

CDR3aa: CASSETGGRETQYF
CDR3nt: TGTGCCAGCAGTGAGACAGGGGGCAGAGAGACCCAGTACTTC
abundance: NA
j_gene: TRBJ2-5
d_gene: TRBD1
v_gene: TRBV25-1

CDR3aa: CASSPGEQPQHF
CDR3nt: TGTGCCAGTAGCCCGGGGGAACAGCCCCAGCATTTT
abundance: NA
j_gene: TRBJ1-5
d_gene: NA
v_gene: TRBV19

CDR3aa: CASSLQAQRRSSYNEQFF
CDR3nt: TGTGCCAGTAGTCTGCAAGCCCAGAGACGGAGCTCCTACAATGAGCAGTTCTTC
abundance: NA
j_gene: TRBJ2-1
d_gene: NA
v_gene: TRBV19

CDR3aa: CASSSRGGTSVYGYTF
CDR3nt: TGTGCCAGCAGCTCTAGGGGAGGGACGTCTGTCTATGGCTACACCTTC
abundance: NA
j_gene: TRBJ1-2
d_gene: NA
v_gene: TRBV21-1

CDR3aa: CASRPGLAGGETGELFF
CDR3nt: TGTGCCAGCAGGCCAGGGCTAGCGGGAGGTGAGACCGGGGAGCTGTTTTTT
abundance: NA
j_gene: TRBJ2-2
d_gene: TRBD2
v_gene: TRBV7-9

CDR3aa: CASSQDGRLNQPQHF
CDR3nt: TGTGCCAGCAGCCAAGATGGGCGCCTCAATCAGCCCCAGCATTTT
abundance: NA
j_gene: TRBJ1-5
d_gene: NA
v_gene: TRBV3-1/TRBV3-2

CDR3aa: CASNPTGGGYGYTF
CDR3nt: TGTGCCAGCAACCCTACAGGGGGCGGCTATGGCTACACCTTC
abundance: NA
j_gene: TRBJ1-2
d_gene: TRBD1
v_gene: TRBV6-5

CDR3aa: CALDRGGTEAFF
CDR3nt: TGTGCCCTGGACAGGGGAGGGACTGAAGCTTTCTTT
abundance: NA
j_gene: TRBJ1-1
d_gene: TRBD1
v_gene: TRBV30